This entry describes one TCR beta chain. Antigen unknown. The sample is drawn from a study of shared clonotypes between healthy human individuals. General study points: The diversity represented, both genetic and in exposure history, was limited by few donors. The expectation was that sequencing depth would affect clonotype sharing among donors.

The junction had 9 bases not matched to a gene; V was cut back by 0 bases and J by 1 base. The CDR3 extends over 20 amino acids. Germline CDR1 is SGDLS and CDR2 is YYNGEE. There were no recent acute infections or vaccinations among the donors, who were healthy HIV-negative adults. Each subset's genomic DNA was split evenly across several immunoSEQ plates. Clones were sequenced by immunoSEQ multiplex PCR, and TCRdb holds only the in-frame ones, with some missing. The repertoire holds about 1.5 million clones, with roughly 98% as singletons. The chain uses TRBV9 and TRBJ2-1; 14 nucleotides match TRBD2. Material for sequencing was naive CD4+ T cells sorted from blood. Subset: CD45RA+ positively selected. This receptor was obtained from a man aged 30 to 39 in good health. The CDR3 protein is CASSVGIGTSGSRSYNEQFF. CDR3 bases: TGTGCCAGCAGCGTAGGAATAGGGACTAGCGGGAGTAGGTCCTACAATGAGCAGTTCTTC.